The following is a T cell receptor (beta chain) sequence with its context. Its specificity is unknown. This sample was taken from a study of shared clonotypes between healthy human individuals. Study information: The study enrolled two women and a few men aged 18 to 49.

The method was immunoSEQ multiplex PCR; TCRdb's version includes in-frame clones alone and lacks a portion of them. The data show approximately 710,000 clones, roughly 87% seen once. Study-wide findings and caveats: Sharing across a few donors was seen in 4.5% to 6.5% of naive CD4 clonotypes. The generation probabilities recorded for non-shared clonotypes fell below those of clonotypes shared by all four donors.

Everyone who donated was a Caucasian adult who lived in Nashville, Tennessee. Sequencing was performed on memory CD8+ T cells from PBMCs. The subset was: CD45RO+ cells pooled with CCR7-negative TemRA cells. The clonotype comes from a man aged 18 to 29 in good health. Some clones in this sample may be carry-over from other donors' samples.

The DNA of the CDR3 is TGTGCCAGCAGCGCGTGGGGCGCCTATGGCTACACCTTC. As protein: CASSAWGAYGYTF. The chain couples TRBV9 to TRBJ1-2, with TRBD1 as a possible D gene (5 bases). Trimming stripped 3 bases from V and 4 bases from J, with 10 bases between. This CDR3 comprises 13 residues. Looked up from germline, CDR1 is SGDLS and CDR2 is YYNGEE.